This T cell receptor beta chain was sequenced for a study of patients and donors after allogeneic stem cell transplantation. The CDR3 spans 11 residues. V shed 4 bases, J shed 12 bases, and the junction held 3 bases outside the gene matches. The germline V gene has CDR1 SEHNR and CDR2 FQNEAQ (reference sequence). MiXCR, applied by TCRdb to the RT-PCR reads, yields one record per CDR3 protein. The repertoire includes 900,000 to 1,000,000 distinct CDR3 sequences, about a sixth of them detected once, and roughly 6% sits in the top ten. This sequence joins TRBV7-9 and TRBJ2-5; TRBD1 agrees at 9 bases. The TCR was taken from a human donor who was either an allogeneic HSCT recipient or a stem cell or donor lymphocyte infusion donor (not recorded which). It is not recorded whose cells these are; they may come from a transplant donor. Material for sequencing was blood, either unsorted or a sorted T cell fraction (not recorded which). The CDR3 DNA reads TGTGCCAGCAGCTCCCGGGACAGGGAGTACTTC. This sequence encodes CASSSRDREYF.